This T cell receptor (beta chain) was identified during a study of CD8+CD57+ T cells in acquired aplastic anemia. Study-wide context: The average for DNA from sorted CD4+ and CD8+ cells was 3 to 3.5 ug. CD4+ cells from healthy donors averaged about 10.8 million reads. The study, taken as a whole, reports: Simpson's diversity of CD8+ cells was not significantly different in patients compared with controls. Patients had twenty-nine CD8+ CDR3 sequences in common with controls (the shared set).

V gave up 10 bases and J gave up 19 bases, with 26 bases separating them. The CDR3 is 13 amino acids. CDR1 SGHTA and CDR2 FQGTGA come from the germline V gene. Genomic DNA templated the TCR beta VDJ and CDR3 profiling. Via MiXCR, TCRdb re-called the reads, giving one row per CDR3 protein. The data hold about 210,000 distinct CDR3 sequences, with under 65% observed a single time. This clonotype has more than one count but fewer than ten. Its matching antigen is unknown. Sample: sorted CD4+, CD8+, or CD8+CD57+ T cells (not recorded which) from PBMCs. This receptor was identified in a human donor in good health. The chain couples TRBV7-3 to TRBJ1-6, with a tentative D call TRBD1 (5 bases). CDR3 bases: TGTGCCAATCGCAGGGTACGTACCGCCCTCGAACACTTT. Protein product: CANRRVRTALEHF.